The entry below gives a single TCR beta chain sequence along with its context. What it binds is not known. Each CDR3 protein is one row after TCRdb ran MiXCR on the 5' RACE reads. The sample records 300,000 to 400,000 distinct CDR3 sequences, around 20% being singletons. The sample belongs to a study of CD8 T cells in ankylosing spondylitis. Study-wide points: In ankylosing spondylitis blood, a motif of 7 to 9 highly homologous TCR beta variants appeared characteristic. Clones tied to disease were said to be significantly enriched in matched ankylosing spondylitis synovial fluid.

Germline loops: CDR1 SEHNR, CDR2 FQNEAQ (reference sequence). This CDR3 has 16 residues. With 0 bases removed from V and 5 bases from J, the gap between germline ends came to 15 bases. The rearrangement uses TRBV7-9 and TRBJ2-3, with D maybe TRBD1 (5 bases). The sequenced material came from blood, either unsorted or a sorted T cell fraction (not recorded which). This sequence was found in a male donor with ankylosing spondylitis or in good health (not recorded which). Here the CDR3 DNA reads TGTGCCAGCAGCTTAGCGCAGGGTTCGAGGAAAGATACGCAGTATTTT. Its protein product is CASSLAQGSRKDTQYF. The variable domain in full, completed from reference TRBV7-9 and TRBJ2-3, reads DTGVSQNPRHKITKRGQNVTFRCDPISEHNRLYWYRQTLGQGPEFLTYFQNEAQLEKSRLLSDRFSAERPKGSFSTLEIQRTEQGDSAMYLCASSLAQGSRKDTQYFGPGTRLTVL.